The TCR beta chain described here comes from a study of blood T cells in healthy people across ages. Whole-study findings and limits: As age increased, TCR beta diversity per million T cells fell in a roughly linear fashion.

To note about this clonotype: Its antigen is unknown.

The V gene end was trimmed by 4 bases and the J gene end by 1 base; junction bases not matched to a gene: 4. CDR3 length: 14 residues. Germline CDR1 is SGHRS and CDR2 is YFSETQ. Donors were systemically healthy Caucasian individuals from Russia aged roughly 6 to 100 years. Primers used in a second PCR of roughly 7 to 12 cycles were a sample-barcoded 5' primer and a J-beta primer mix. The authors tagged each cDNA molecule using a template-switch adaptor with 12 random nucleotides. TCRdb reprocessed the 5' RACE reads via MiXCR and lists one record per CDR3 protein. Of 850,000 to 1,300,000 distinct CDR3 sequences listed, 45% were seen once; the top ten hold 18%.

This chain joins TRBV5-1 and TRBJ2-5, with 7 nucleotides matching TRBD1. The sequencing input was blood. The receptor was isolated from a woman aged 55-70 years in good health. The CDR3 here is CASSPGQVQETQYF. DNA for the CDR3: TGCGCCAGCAGCCCCGGACAGGTCCAAGAGACCCAGTACTTC.